This T cell receptor beta chain was recorded in a study of blood T cell repertoires in COVID-19. Study-level background: Some COVID-19 samples were acute and others convalescent; all came from the United States, Italy and Spain.

TCRdb keeps only in-frame clones here, not all; method: immunoSEQ multiplex PCR. The profile covers roughly 200,000 clones, with about 85% appearing a single time and around 7.8% taken by the ten largest. The germline V and J ends were trimmed by 1 base and 11 bases, with 15 bases remaining between them. Germline assignment: CDR1 LNHNV and CDR2 YYDKDF (reference sequence). The CDR3 has 15 residues. The TCR was taken from a woman between 55 and 75 years old with acute or convalescent COVID-19. This chain connects TRBV15 to TRBJ1-6; D not resolved. Material: peripheral blood. The DNA of the CDR3 is TGTGCCACCAGCAGAGGATCGCTCGGGGTTACACCCCTCCACTTT. Protein product: CATSRGSLGVTPLHF.